The present entry profiles one T cell receptor (beta chain) with its context. What it recognizes is unknown. For TCR beta, libraries came from quantitative 5'-RACE with molecular barcodes. MiXCR, applied by TCRdb to the 5' RACE reads, yields one record per CDR3 protein. The repertoire holds 750,000 to 850,000 distinct CDR3 sequences, 12% seen once, with roughly 0.51% in the top ten. This sample is drawn from a study of CD8 T cells in ankylosing spondylitis. Findings of the study overall: Made up of roughly 8 highly homologous variants, a TCR beta motif appeared characteristic of ankylosing spondylitis blood. Reportedly, disease-linked clones are significantly enriched in ankylosing spondylitis patients' matched synovial fluid. Earlier literature documents some of the motif variants in reactive arthritis synovial fluid and blood. With a CD8+ phenotype, disease-linked clones were relatively rare in peripheral blood.

The CDR3 is 16 amino acids. Trimming removed 5 bases from V and 4 bases from J; junction bases left unmatched: 11. The receptor comes from a male donor with ankylosing spondylitis. This sequence joins TRBV12-3 or TRBV12-4 and TRBJ2-3, with 8 bases aligning to TRBD1. The sample was blood, either unsorted or a sorted T cell fraction (not recorded which). The CDR3 DNA is TGTGCCAGCAGTCCCTACGACAGGGGAGGCGCAGATACGCAGTATTTT. It yields the protein CASSPYDRGGADTQYF.